Listed here are 8 T cell receptor beta chains from one sample, sequenced in a study of T cell responses to AZD1222 COVID-19 vaccine. Generated by immunoSEQ multiplex PCR, the TCRdb table keeps only in-frame clones and is missing some. In the table there are roughly 120,000 clones, approximately 90% of which are singletons. Here the sequenced sample was peripheral blood, taken on day 0 of AZD1222 vaccination. These receptors all stem from an adult in good health.

The chain employs TRBV28 and TRBJ2-5; perhaps TRBD1 as D (5 bases). Looked up from germline, CDR1 is MDHEN and CDR2 is SYDVKM. The V gene lost 5 bases and the J gene lost 1 base, with 17 bases spanning the gap. The CDR3 is 16 amino acids. CDR3 amino acids: CASSPYRSGRQETQYF. The DNA for the CDR3 is TGTGCCAGCAGTCCTTACCGGTCAGGGCGCCAAGAGACCCAGTACTTC.

The chain employs TRBV2 and TRBJ1-5, with 8 bases fitting TRBD1. The CDR3 consists of 17 residues. Germline CDR1 and CDR2: SNHLY and FYNNEI. The ends lost 1 base at V and 7 bases at J; junction bases unmatched: 12. Here the CDR3 DNA reads TGTGCCAGCAGTGAAGGAACCGACAGGGGAGGAGGGCAGCCCCAGCATTTT. As protein: CASSEGTDRGGGQPQHF.

The chain combines TRBV9 with TRBJ2-7; D is unresolved. CDR3 length: 14 residues. CDR1 and CDR2 (germline): SGDLS, YYNGEE. V lost 0 bases and J 2 bases, leaving 9 bases between the germline ends. In nucleotides, the CDR3 is TGTGCCAGCAGCGTAGGTGGCCTCCCCTACGAGCAGTACTTC. Its translation is CASSVGGLPYEQYF. The whole variable domain, remainder taken from reference TRBV9 and TRBJ2-7, is DSGVTQTPKHLITATGQRVTLRCSPRSGDLSVYWYQQSLDQGLQFLIQYYNGEERAKGNILERFSAQQFPDLHSELNLSSLELGDSALYFCASSVGGLPYEQYFGPGTRLTVT.

The chain employs TRBV3-1 (or the pseudogene TRBV3-2) and TRBJ1-5; D perhaps matches TRBD1 (5 bases). Trimming removed 4 bases at V and 6 bases at J, with 16 bases between. The CDR3 contains 15 residues. From germline, CDR1 is LGHDT and CDR2 YNNKEL (reference sequence). In DNA form, the CDR3 reads TGTGCCAGCAGCCCGGGGCCCGATGGCGGTCAGCCCCAGCATTTT. This sequence encodes CASSPGPDGGQPQHF.

This clone was seen a single time. The chain combines TRBV3-1 (or the pseudogene TRBV3-2) with TRBJ2-5; 9 positions agree with TRBD2. Germline V CDR1 and CDR2: LGHDT, YNNKEL (reference sequence). This CDR3 is built from 17 residues. V was clipped by 1 base and J by 2 bases; unmatched bases: 8. The CDR3 sequence is CASSQAGRGGGQETQYF. For the CDR3, the DNA is TGTGCCAGCAGCCAAGCGGGGCGGGGGGGAGGACAAGAGACCCAGTACTTC.

This chain links TRBV7-8 with TRBJ1-5; D perhaps matches TRBD1 (5 bases). Germline V gives CDR1 SGHVS, CDR2 FQNEAQ. This CDR3 spans 14 amino acids. Trimming took 9 bases from V and 0 from J, leaving 12 bases between them. CDR3 in DNA: TGTGCCAGTTATACAGGTTATAGCAATCAGCCCCAGCATTTT. It translates to CASYTGYSNQPQHF.

The chain couples TRBV5-8 to TRBJ2-2; possible D gene TRBD2, 6 bases. The CDR3 is 16 amino acids. Deletions cut 4 bases from V and 3 bases from J, with 16 bases between. The germline gives CDR1 SGHTS, CDR2 YDEGEE. This chain's CDR3 is CASSPAGGSDTGELFF. CDR3 in DNA: TGTGCCAGCAGCCCTGCCGGAGGGAGCGACACCGGGGAGCTGTTTTTT.

This clone has a handful of counts. The V call is TRBV19, the J call TRBJ1-5, with D unresolved. Germline V CDR1 and CDR2: LNHDA, SQIVND (reference sequence). The CDR3 is 14 residues long. V dropped 1 base and J dropped 4 bases, with 8 bases sitting between them. CDR3 coding DNA: TGTGCCAGTAGTATAGCCAGCGGGAATCAGCCCCAGCATTTT. Translating gives CASSIASGNQPQHF.